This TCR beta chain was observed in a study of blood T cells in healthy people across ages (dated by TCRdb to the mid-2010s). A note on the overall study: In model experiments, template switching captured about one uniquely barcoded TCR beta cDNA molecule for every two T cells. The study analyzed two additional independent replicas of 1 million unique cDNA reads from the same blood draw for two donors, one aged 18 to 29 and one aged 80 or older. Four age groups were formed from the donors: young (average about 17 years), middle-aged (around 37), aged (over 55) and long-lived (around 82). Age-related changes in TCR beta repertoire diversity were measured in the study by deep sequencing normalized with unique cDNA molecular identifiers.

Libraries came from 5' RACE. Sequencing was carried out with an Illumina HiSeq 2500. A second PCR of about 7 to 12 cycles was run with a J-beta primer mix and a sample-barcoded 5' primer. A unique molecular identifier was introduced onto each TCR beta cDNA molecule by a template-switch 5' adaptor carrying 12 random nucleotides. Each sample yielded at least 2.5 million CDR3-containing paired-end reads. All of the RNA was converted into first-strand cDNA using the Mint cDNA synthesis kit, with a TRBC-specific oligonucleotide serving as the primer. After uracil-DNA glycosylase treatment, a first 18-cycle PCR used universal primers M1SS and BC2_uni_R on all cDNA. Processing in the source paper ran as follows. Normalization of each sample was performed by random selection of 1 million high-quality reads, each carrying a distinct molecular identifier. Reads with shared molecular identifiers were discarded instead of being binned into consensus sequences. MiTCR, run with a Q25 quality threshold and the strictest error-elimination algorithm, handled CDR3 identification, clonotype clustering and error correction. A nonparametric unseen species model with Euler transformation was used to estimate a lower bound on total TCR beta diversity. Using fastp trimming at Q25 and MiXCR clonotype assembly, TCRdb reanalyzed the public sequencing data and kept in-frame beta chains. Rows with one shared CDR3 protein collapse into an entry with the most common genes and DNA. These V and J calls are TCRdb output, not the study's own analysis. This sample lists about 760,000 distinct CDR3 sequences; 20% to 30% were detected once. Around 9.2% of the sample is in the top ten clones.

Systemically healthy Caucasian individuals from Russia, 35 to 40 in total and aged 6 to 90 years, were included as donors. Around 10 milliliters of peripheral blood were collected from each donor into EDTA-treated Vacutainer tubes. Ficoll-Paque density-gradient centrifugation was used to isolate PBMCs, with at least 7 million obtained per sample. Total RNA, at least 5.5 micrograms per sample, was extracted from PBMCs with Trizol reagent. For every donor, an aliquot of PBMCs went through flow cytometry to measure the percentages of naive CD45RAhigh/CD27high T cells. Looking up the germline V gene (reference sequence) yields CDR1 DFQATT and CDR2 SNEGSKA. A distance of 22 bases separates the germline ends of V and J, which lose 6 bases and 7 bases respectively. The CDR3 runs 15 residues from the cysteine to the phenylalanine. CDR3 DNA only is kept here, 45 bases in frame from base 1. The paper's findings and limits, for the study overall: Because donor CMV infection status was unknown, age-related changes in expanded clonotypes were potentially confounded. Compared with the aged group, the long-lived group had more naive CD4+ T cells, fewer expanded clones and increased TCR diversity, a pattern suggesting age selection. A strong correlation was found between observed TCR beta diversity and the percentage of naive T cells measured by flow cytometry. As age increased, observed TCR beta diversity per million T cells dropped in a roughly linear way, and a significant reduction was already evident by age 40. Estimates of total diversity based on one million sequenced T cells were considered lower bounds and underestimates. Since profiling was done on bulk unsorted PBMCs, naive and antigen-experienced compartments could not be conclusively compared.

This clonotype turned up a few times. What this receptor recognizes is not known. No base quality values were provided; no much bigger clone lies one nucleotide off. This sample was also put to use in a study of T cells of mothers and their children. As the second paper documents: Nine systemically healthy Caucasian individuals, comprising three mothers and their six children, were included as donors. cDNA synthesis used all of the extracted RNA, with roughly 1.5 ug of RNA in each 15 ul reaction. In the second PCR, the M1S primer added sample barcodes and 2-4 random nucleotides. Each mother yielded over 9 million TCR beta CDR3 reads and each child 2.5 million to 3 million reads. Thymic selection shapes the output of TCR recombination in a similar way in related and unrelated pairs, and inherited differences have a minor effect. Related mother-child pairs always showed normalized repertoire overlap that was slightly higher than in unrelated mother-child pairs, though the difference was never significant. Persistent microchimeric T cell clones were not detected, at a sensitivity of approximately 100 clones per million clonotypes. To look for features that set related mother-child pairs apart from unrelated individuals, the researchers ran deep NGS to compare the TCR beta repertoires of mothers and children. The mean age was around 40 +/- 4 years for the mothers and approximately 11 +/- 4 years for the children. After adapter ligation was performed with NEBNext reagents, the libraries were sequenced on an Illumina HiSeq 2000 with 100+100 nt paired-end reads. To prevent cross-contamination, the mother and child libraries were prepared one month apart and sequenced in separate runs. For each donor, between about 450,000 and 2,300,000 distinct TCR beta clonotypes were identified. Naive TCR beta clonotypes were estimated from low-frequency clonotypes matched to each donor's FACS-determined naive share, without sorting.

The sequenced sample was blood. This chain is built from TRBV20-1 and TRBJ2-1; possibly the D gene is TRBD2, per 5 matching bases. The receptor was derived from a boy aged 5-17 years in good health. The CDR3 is CSARVPTLEENEQFF. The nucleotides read TGCAGTGCCCGGGTTCCCACACTGGAGGAGAATGAGCAGTTCTTC.